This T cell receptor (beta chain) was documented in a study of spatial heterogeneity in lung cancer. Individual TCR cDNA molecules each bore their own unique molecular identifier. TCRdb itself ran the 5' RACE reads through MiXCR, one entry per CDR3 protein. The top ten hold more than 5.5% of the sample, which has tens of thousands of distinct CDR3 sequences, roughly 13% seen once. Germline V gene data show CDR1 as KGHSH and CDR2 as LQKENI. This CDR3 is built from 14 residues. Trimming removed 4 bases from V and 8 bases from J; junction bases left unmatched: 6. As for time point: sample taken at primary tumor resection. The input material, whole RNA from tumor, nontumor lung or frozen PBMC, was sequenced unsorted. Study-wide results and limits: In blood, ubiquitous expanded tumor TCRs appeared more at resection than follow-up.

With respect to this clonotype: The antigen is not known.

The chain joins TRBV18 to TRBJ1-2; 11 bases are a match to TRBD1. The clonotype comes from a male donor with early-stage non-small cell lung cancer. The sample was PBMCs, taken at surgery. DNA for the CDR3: TGTGCCAGCTCACGTCGGACAGGGGGCTACGGCTACACCTTC. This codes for CASSRRTGGYGYTF. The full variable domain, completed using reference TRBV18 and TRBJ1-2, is NAGVMQNPRHLVRRRGQEARLRCSPMKGHSHVYWYRQLPEEGLKFMVYLQKENIIDESGMPKERFSAEFPKEGPSILRIQQVVRGDSAAYFCASSRRTGGYGYTFGSGTRLTVV.